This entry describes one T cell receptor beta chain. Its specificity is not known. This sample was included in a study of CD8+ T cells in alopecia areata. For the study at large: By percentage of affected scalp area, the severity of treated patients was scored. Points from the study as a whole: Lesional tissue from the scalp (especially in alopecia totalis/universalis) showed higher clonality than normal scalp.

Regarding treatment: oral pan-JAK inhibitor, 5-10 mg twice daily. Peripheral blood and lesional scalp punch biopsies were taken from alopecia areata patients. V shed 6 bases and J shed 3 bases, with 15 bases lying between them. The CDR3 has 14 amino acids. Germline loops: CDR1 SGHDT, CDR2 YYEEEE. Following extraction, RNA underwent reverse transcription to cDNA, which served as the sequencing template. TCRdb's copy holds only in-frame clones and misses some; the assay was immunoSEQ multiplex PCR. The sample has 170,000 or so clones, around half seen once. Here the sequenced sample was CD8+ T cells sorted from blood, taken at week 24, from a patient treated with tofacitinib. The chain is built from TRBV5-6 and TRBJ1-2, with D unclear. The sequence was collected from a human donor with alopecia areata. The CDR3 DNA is TGTGCCAGCAACCCTACCGGGGATTACTATGGCTACACCTTC. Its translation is CASNPTGDYYGYTF. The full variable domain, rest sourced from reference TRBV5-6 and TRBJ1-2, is DAGVTQSPTHLIKTRGQQVTLRCSPKSGHDTVSWYQQALGQGPQFIFQYYEEEERQRGNFPDRFSGHQFPNYSSELNVNALLLGDSALYLCASNPTGDYYGYTFGSGTRLTVV.